Each of the 2 T cell receptor beta chains below was sequenced from the same sample in a study of blood T cell repertoires in COVID-19 (dated by TCRdb to the early 2020s). The library was built by means of the immunoSEQ multiplex PCR assay. TCRdb obtained this table from immuneACCESS and retained in-frame rearrangements with V and J assigned. These tables miss some clones; where compared with another copy, unresolved V genes account for less than half of the shortfall, and the remainder is unexplained. For this sample there are under 130,000 clones; 70% to 90% appear just once. The ten largest account for around 3.1% of the sample. Sequencing input: peripheral blood. The receptors were gathered from a man over 45 in a cohort sampled during active COVID-19.

The genes are TRBV27 and TRBJ2-7, with a tentative D call TRBD1 (5 bases). There are 14 residues in the CDR3. Trimming left V 5 bases short and J 1 base short, with 12 bases between. Per germline, CDR1 MNHEY and CDR2 SMNVEV (reference sequence). This CDR3 is CASSRTTDSYEQYF. The CDR3 nucleotides read TGTGCCAGCAGTCGAACGACAGATTCCTACGAGCAGTACTTC.

The chain uses TRBV6-5 and TRBJ1-3, with no clear D. CDR1 is MNHEY, CDR2 SVGAGI, per germline. Deletions cut 2 bases from V and 8 bases from J, with 13 bases between. The CDR3 has 14 amino acids. The CDR3 loop reads CASSYGGNPYTIYF. The DNA for the CDR3 is TGTGCCAGCAGTTACGGTGGCAACCCCTACACCATATATTTT.